Listed below are T cell receptor beta chains from one sample, sequenced in a study of cytomegalovirus exposure and HLA in healthy donors. Sequenced by immunoSEQ multiplex PCR; TCRdb stores in-frame clones only, minus some. The data show more than 200,000 clones, about three quarters seen once. Material for sequencing was PBMCs. Receptors originate from a middle-aged man in good health and CMV-seronegative. Each CDR3 is given without its conserved first and last residue.

v_call: TRBV25-1; j_call: TRBJ2-7; cdr3_aa: ASSDGSYEQY
v_call: TRBV7-3; j_call: TRBJ2-5; cdr3_aa: ASSFTSGGQETQY
v_call: TRBV7-9; j_call: TRBJ2-3; cdr3_aa: ASRLTRLTGVADTQY
v_call: TRBV11-2; j_call: TRBJ2-7; cdr3_aa: ASRGQGARAYEQY
v_call: TRBV28; j_call: TRBJ1-1; cdr3_aa: AIGGTEAF
v_call: TRBV7-2; j_call: TRBJ1-1; cdr3_aa: ASSSRTEAF
v_call: TRBV7-3; j_call: TRBJ1-5; cdr3_aa: ASSLTLPYNQPQH
v_call: TRBV28; j_call: TRBJ1-5; cdr3_aa: ASSFPPGVVGDPQPQH
v_call: TRBV19; j_call: TRBJ2-1; cdr3_aa: ASRLRSSGGKYNEQF
v_call: TRBV6-1; j_call: TRBJ1-5; cdr3_aa: ASSGNRAYQPQH